Listed below are T cell receptor beta chains from one sample, sequenced in a study of molecular identifiers for immune sequencing clone quantification. One entry per CDR3 protein results from TCRdb running MiXCR on the PCR reads. Of 460,000 or so distinct CDR3 sequences in the sample, about 26% were seen once. The sequencing input was naive CD8+ T cells from blood, with Jurkat cell RNA spiked in. These receptors originate from a human donor in good health. Some libraries in this study had Jurkat cell RNA spiked in. CDR3s include the opening cysteine and the closing phenylalanine or tryptophan. The D gene is left open where the match is weak. Size is stated for part of the rows, as once, few or many counts, or as a class when the clone is expanded.

>TRBJ2-1|TRBD2|TRBV28|few
CASRRVAGVEHNEQFF
TGTGCCAGCAGGAGGGTAGCGGGAGTAGAGCACAATGAGCAGTTCTTC
>TRBJ1-1|TRBD1|TRBV27|-
CASSVDRAHTEAFF
TGTGCCAGCAGTGTGGACAGGGCTCACACTGAAGCTTTCTTT
>TRBJ2-7|-|TRBV24-1|-
CATGPGVGYEQYF
TGTGCCACCGGCCCGGGGGTGGGCTACGAGCAGTACTTC
>TRBJ1-1|-|TRBV6-1|-
CASSGYVGERTEAFF
TGTGCCAGCAGTGGTTATGTGGGGGAGAGGACTGAAGCTTTCTTT
>TRBJ2-3|-|TRBV6-2/TRBV6-3|many
CASSRSGNTDTQYF
TGTGCCAGCAGTCGTTCGGGTAACACAGATACGCAGTATTTT
>TRBJ2-1|-|TRBV11-2|-
CASSHRAITYNEQFF
TGTGCCAGCAGCCACCGGGCGATCACCTACAATGAGCAGTTCTTC
>TRBJ2-7|TRBD2|TRBV5-1|many
CASSLARSSGSSYEQYF
TGCGCCAGCAGCTTGGCCCGGTCTAGCGGGAGCTCCTACGAGCAGTACTTC
>TRBJ2-4|-|TRBV2|many
CASSERASAAKNIQYF
TGTGCCAGCAGTGAACGGGCTAGCGCGGCCAAAAACATTCAGTACTTC
>TRBJ2-5|TRBD2|TRBV2|few
CASSSGPSGQETQYF
TGTGCCAGCAGTTCGGGTCCTAGCGGACAAGAGACCCAGTACTTC
>TRBJ2-7|TRBD1|TRBV7-6|many
CASSICDRGMCEQYF
TGTGCCAGCAGCATCTGCGACAGGGGGATGTGTGAGCAGTACTTC
>TRBJ2-3|-|TRBV5-1|many
CASSSAAAYSTDTQYF
TGCGCCAGCAGCTCCGCGGCGGCTTATAGCACAGATACGCAGTATTTT
>TRBJ1-2|-|TRBV7-2|-
CASSLAEGTSHGYTF
TGTGCCAGCAGCTTAGCGGAGGGTACTAGTCATGGCTACACCTTC
>TRBJ1-4|-|TRBV14|-
CASSQGAWEKLFF
TGTGCCAGCAGCCAAGGGGCGTGGGAAAAACTGTTTTTT
>TRBJ2-7|-|TRBV11-2|many
CASSPRAGSYEQYF
TGTGCCAGCAGCCCGAGGGCAGGCTCATACGAGCAGTACTTC
>TRBJ1-5|TRBD1|TRBV4-1|many
CASSPETGMGQPQHF
TGCGCCAGCAGCCCCGAGACAGGGATGGGGCAGCCCCAGCATTTT
>TRBJ2-3|TRBD2|TRBV24-1|many
CATSEASGISDTQYF
TGTGCCACCTCGGAAGCGAGCGGGATCTCAGATACGCAGTATTTT
>TRBJ2-3|-|TRBV7-2|many
CASSLVLTSTDTQYF
TGTGCCAGCAGCTTAGTCTTAACGTCGACAGATACGCAGTATTTT
>TRBJ1-1|-|TRBV10-2|few
CASSEAQTPYTEAFF
TGCGCCAGCAGTGAGGCCCAGACACCCTACACTGAAGCTTTCTTT
>TRBJ2-6|-|TRBV12-3/TRBV12-4|-
CASSFDPRQGKGANVLPF
TGTGCCAGCAGTTTTGACCCCCGGCAGGGGAAAGGGGCCAACGTCCTGCCTTTC
>TRBJ1-1|-|TRBV6-2/TRBV6-3|few
CASSPGTSEAFF
TGTGCCAGCAGTCCCGGGACCTCCGAAGCTTTCTTT
>TRBJ2-7|-|TRBV7-9|-
CASSLATARFSYEQYF
TGTGCCAGCAGCTTAGCGACCGCTAGATTTTCATACGAGCAGTACTTC
>TRBJ2-3|TRBD1|TRBV25-1|-
CASSEWGQGSDTQYF
TGTGCCAGCAGTGAATGGGGACAGGGGTCAGATACGCAGTATTTT
>TRBJ2-1|TRBD2|TRBV2|-
CAGGDGSYNEQFF
TGTGCCGGGGGGGATGGCTCCTACAATGAGCAGTTCTTC
>TRBJ2-2|-|TRBV7-9|few
CASSLVVQTNTGELFF
TGTGCCAGCAGCTTAGTCGTACAGACGAACACCGGGGAGCTGTTTTTT
>TRBJ2-3|TRBD2|TRBV28|-
CAGPLKAGVFSGASTDTQYF
TGTGCCGGGCCTCTCAAAGCGGGAGTTTTTAGCGGGGCTAGCACAGATACGCAGTATTTT
>TRBJ1-5|-|TRBV20-1|few
CSATAPGGRPYQPQHF
TGCAGTGCTACGGCCCCTGGGGGGCGTCCTTATCAGCCCCAGCATTTT
>TRBJ2-1|TRBD2|TRBV27|few
CASSFRLAQYNEQFF
TGTGCCAGCAGTTTCCGACTAGCCCAATACAATGAGCAGTTCTTC
>TRBJ2-1|-|TRBV28|-
CASSLVEEQFF
TGTGCCAGCAGTTTAGTGGAGGAGCAGTTCTTC
>TRBJ2-3|-|TRBV4-3|few
CASSQDQGAVGTDTQYF
TGCGCCAGCAGCCAAGATCAGGGTGCGGTGGGCACAGATACGCAGTATTTT
>TRBJ2-2|TRBD1|TRBV6-2/TRBV6-3|-
CASSYATGGSGELFF
TGTGCCAGCAGTTACGCGACAGGGGGATCCGGGGAGCTGTTTTTT
>TRBJ2-1|-|TRBV5-6|few
CASSFEGYTYNEQFF
TGTGCCAGCAGCTTTGAAGGGTATACCTACAATGAGCAGTTCTTC
>TRBJ2-7|-|TRBV6-5|-
CASSYHTGLDEQYF
TGTGCCAGCAGTTACCACACAGGGTTGGACGAGCAGTACTTC
>TRBJ2-7|TRBD1|TRBV7-9|-
CASSLGDGTDSYEQYF
TGTGCCAGCAGCCTGGGCGATGGGACAGACTCCTACGAGCAGTACTTC
>TRBJ2-1|TRBD2|TRBV29-1|-
CSVASSGNSYNEQFF
TGCAGCGTGGCTTCTAGCGGAAACTCCTACAATGAGCAGTTCTTC
>TRBJ1-1|-|TRBV12-3/TRBV12-4|-
CASNPGGAEAFF
TGTGCCAGCAACCCGGGCGGGGCCGAAGCTTTCTTT
>TRBJ1-1|-|TRBV4-3|-
CASQRERNTEAFF
TGCGCCAGTCAAAGGGAGAGAAACACTGAAGCTTTCTTT
>TRBJ2-7|TRBD2|TRBV27|few
CASSLSGLAAPSYEQYF
TGTGCCAGCAGTCTATCCGGACTAGCGGCACCGTCCTACGAGCAGTACTTC
>TRBJ2-2|-|TRBV4-1|-
CASSQGGVGAGELFF
TGCGCCAGCAGCCAAGGGGGGGTCGGGGCCGGGGAGCTGTTTTTT
>TRBJ1-5|-|TRBV4-1|many
CASSQDRVRDYQPQHF
TGCGCCAGCAGCCAAGATCGGGTCAGGGACTATCAGCCCCAGCATTTT
>TRBJ2-7|-|TRBV4-1|few
CASSQEFPQADYEQYF
TGCGCCAGCAGCCAAGAGTTTCCGCAGGCGGACTACGAGCAGTACTTC
>TRBJ2-5|-|TRBV6-2/TRBV6-3|-
CASSYTRAQETQYF
TGTGCCAGCAGTTACACCAGGGCTCAAGAGACCCAGTACTTC
>TRBJ1-1|-|TRBV5-4|many
CASWRDGTEAFF
TGTGCCAGCTGGAGAGACGGCACTGAAGCTTTCTTT
>TRBJ2-2|-|TRBV4-1|few
CASSQGVTTRAGELFF
TGCGCCAGCAGCCAAGGAGTCACTACGCGGGCCGGGGAGCTGTTTTTT
>TRBJ2-1|-|TRBV5-1|many
CASSLESGRSPRFF
TGCGCCAGCAGCTTGGAAAGTGGGCGGTCACCTCGATTCTTC
>TRBJ2-3|-|TRBV20-1|few
CSAGSTGAWGTDTQYF
TGCAGTGCTGGGTCAACCGGGGCGTGGGGCACAGATACGCAGTATTTT
>TRBJ2-1|-|TRBV20-1|many
CSASLGNEQFF
TGCAGTGCTAGTTTAGGGAATGAGCAGTTCTTC
>TRBJ2-3|TRBD2|TRBV20-1|-
CSARDIGGGDTDTQYF
TGCAGTGCTAGGGACATTGGCGGGGGAGACACAGATACGCAGTATTTT
>TRBJ2-7|TRBD1|TRBV28|many
CASSLKGAWYEQYF
TGTGCCAGCAGTTTAAAGGGGGCTTGGTACGAGCAGTACTTC
>TRBJ2-3|TRBD2|TRBV20-1|many
CSARDFSGGAYTQYF
TGCAGTGCTAGAGATTTTAGCGGGGGGGCGTATACGCAGTATTTT
>TRBJ2-7|-|TRBV27|few
CASSPTTSGPYGQYF
TGTGCCAGCAGTCCCACCACGAGCGGCCCCTACGGGCAGTACTTC
>TRBJ1-5|-|TRBV7-9|few
CASSLDGGSNQPQHF
TGTGCCAGCAGCTTAGATGGGGGTAGCAATCAGCCCCAGCATTTT
>TRBJ1-5|-|TRBV12-5|-
CASGLGGFGQPQHF
TGTGCTAGTGGTTTGGGAGGGTTTGGTCAGCCCCAGCATTTT
>TRBJ2-3|TRBD1|TRBV7-8|few
CASSPAATGFTDTQYF
TGTGCCAGCAGCCCAGCAGCGACAGGGTTCACAGATACGCAGTATTTT
>TRBJ2-1|-|TRBV16|many
CASSQNPGLSSYNEQFF
TGTGCCAGCAGCCAGAACCCCGGGTTAAGCTCCTACAATGAGCAGTTCTTC
>TRBJ2-3|-|TRBV5-1|many
CASSLYSGSTDTQYF
TGCGCCAGCAGCTTGTACAGCGGGTCAACAGATACGCAGTATTTT